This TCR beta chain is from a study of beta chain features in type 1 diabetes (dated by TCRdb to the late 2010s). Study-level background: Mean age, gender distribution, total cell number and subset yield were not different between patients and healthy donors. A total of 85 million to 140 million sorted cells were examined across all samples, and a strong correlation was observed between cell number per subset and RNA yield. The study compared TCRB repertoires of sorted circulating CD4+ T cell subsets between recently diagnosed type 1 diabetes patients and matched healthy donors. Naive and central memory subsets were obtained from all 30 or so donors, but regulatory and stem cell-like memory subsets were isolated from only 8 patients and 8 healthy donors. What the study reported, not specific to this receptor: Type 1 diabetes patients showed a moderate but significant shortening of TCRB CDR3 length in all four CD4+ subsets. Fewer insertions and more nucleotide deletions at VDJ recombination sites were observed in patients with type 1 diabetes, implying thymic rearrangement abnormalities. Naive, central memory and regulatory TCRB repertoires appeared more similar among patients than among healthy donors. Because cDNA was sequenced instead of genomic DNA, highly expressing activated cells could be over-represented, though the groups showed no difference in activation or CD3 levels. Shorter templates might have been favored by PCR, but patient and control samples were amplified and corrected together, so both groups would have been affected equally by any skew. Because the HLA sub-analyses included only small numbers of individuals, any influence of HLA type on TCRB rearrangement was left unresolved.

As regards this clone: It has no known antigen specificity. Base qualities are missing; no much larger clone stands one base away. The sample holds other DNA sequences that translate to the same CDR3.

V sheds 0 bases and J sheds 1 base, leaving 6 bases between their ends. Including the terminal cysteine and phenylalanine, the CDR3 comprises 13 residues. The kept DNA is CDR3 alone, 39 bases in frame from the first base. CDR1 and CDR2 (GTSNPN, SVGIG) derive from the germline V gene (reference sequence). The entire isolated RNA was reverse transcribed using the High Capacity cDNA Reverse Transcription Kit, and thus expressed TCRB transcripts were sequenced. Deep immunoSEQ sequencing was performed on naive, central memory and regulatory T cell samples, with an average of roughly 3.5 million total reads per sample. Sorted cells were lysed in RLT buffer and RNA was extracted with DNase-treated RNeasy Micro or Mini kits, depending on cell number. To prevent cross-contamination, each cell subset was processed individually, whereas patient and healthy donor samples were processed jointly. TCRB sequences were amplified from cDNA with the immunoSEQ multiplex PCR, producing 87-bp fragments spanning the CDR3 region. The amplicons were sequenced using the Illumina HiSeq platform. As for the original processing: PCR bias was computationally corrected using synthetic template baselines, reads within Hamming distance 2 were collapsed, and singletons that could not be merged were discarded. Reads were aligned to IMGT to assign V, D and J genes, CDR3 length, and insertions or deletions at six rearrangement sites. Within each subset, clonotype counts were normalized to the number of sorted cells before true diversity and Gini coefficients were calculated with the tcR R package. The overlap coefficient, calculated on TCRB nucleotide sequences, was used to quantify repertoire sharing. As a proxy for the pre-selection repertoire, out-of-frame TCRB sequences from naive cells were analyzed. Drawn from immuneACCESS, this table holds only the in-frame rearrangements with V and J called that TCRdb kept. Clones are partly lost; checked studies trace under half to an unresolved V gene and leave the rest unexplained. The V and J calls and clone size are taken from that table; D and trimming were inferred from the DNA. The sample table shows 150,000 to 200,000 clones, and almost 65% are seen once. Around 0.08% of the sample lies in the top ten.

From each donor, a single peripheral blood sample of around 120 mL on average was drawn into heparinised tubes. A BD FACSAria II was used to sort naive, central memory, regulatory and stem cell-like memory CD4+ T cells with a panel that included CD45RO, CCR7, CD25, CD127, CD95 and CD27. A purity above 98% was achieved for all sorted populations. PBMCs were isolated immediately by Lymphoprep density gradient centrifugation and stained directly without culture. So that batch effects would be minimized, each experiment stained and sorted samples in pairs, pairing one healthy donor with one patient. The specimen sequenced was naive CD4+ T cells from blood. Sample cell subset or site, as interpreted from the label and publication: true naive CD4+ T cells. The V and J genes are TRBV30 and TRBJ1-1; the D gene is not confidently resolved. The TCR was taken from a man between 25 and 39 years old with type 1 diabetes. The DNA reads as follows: TGTGCCTGGAGTGTAATGGGGAACACTGAAGCTTTCTTT. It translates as CAWSVMGNTEAFF.